This is a list of T cell receptor beta chains from one sample in a study of PD-L1 blockade in urothelial cancer. Data came from immunoSEQ multiplex PCR; TCRdb stores just in-frame clones and leaves some out. The sample lists around 120,000 clones; approximately 85% were seen once. This sample comprised PBMCs, obtained around atezolizumab (anti-PD-L1) treatment. These receptors were taken from a man aged 50-59 years with urothelial cancer. The CDR3 runs from the conserved cysteine through the conserved F or W. A D gene is named only where the DNA matches it firmly. Clone size is shown for a subset of rows, as once, few, many or a class of expanded clone.

TRBV7-9	.	.	TRBJ2-3	CASSPSIYRTDTQYF	TGTGCCAGCAGCCCTAGCATATACCGCACAGATACGCAGTATTTT
TRBV9	.	TRBD2	TRBJ2-3	CASSVASGSFTDTQYF	TGTGCCAGCAGCGTAGCTAGCGGGAGTTTCACAGATACGCAGTATTTT
TRBV7-9	.	TRBD1	TRBJ2-1	CASSNRQGGYNEQFF	TGTGCCAGCAGCAACAGACAGGGGGGTTACAATGAGCAGTTCTTC
TRBV28	.	TRBD1	TRBJ1-4	CASSFLGTATNEKLFF	TGTGCCAGCAGTTTCCTCGGGACAGCAACTAATGAAAAACTGTTTTTT
TRBV30	.	TRBD1	TRBJ2-1	CAWNRQGSYNEQFF	TGTGCCTGGAACCGACAGGGCTCCTACAATGAGCAGTTCTTC
TRBV7-2	.	.	TRBJ1-1	CASSLVQGGTEAFF	TGTGCCAGCAGCTTAGTGCAGGGAGGGACTGAAGCTTTCTTT
TRBV13	.	TRBD2	TRBJ2-7	CASSSQTSGSSYEQYF	TGTGCCAGCAGCTCCCAGACTAGCGGAAGCTCCTACGAGCAGTACTTC
TRBV7-9	.	.	TRBJ2-2	CASSIQGSMNTGELFF	TGTGCCAGCAGCATACAGGGATCGATGAACACCGGGGAGCTGTTTTTT
TRBV7-9	.	TRBD2	TRBJ2-2	CASSLGTSGSWGTGELFF	TGTGCCAGCAGCCTCGGGACTAGCGGGAGTTGGGGGACCGGGGAGCTGTTTTTT
TRBV4-2	.	.	TRBJ2-4	CASSHDGSSKNIQYF	TGTGCCAGCAGCCACGACGGGAGTTCCAAAAACATTCAGTACTTC
TRBV28	.	TRBD1	TRBJ2-5	CASSVDRGWETQYF	TGTGCCAGCAGTGTGGACAGGGGATGGGAGACCCAGTACTTC
TRBV7-8	.	.	TRBJ2-7	CASSLRQGSTYF	TGTGCCAGCAGCTTAAGGCAGGGAAGTACGTACTTC
TRBV2	.	TRBD1	TRBJ1-2	CASTYRGNSGYTF	TGTGCCAGCACTTACAGGGGCAATTCGGGTTACACCTTC
TRBV15	.	.	TRBJ1-1	CATSRDPAGAEAFF	TGTGCCACCAGCAGAGACCCGGCGGGCGCTGAAGCTTTCTTT
TRBV5-6	.	.	TRBJ2-5	CASSLGLRQGKTQYF	TGTGCCAGCAGCTTGGGTCTACGGCAGGGGAAGACCCAGTACTTC
TRBV4-1	.	TRBD1	TRBJ1-4	CASSHRTGQTDEKLFF	TGCGCCAGCAGCCACCGAACGGGACAGACAGATGAAAAACTGTTTTTT
TRBV5-1	.	TRBD1	TRBJ2-7	CASSFYTGQGSYEQYF	TGCGCCAGCAGCTTCTATACGGGACAGGGGTCCTACGAGCAGTACTTC
TRBV7-9	.	.	TRBJ2-1	CASSLGEFYEQFF	TGTGCCAGCAGCTTAGGAGAGTTCTATGAGCAGTTCTTC
TRBV7-8	once	.	TRBJ1-1	CASSSQGSRGGTEAFF	TGTGCCAGCAGTTCACAGGGCTCCCGTGGAGGTACTGAAGCTTTCTTT
TRBV7-9	.	TRBD1	TRBJ1-5	CASSRGTGIEPQHF	TGTGCCAGCAGCAGAGGGACAGGCATTGAGCCCCAGCATTTT
TRBV9	.	TRBD1	TRBJ2-5	CASSAVPGQQETQYF	TGTGCCAGCAGCGCAGTTCCGGGACAGCAAGAGACCCAGTACTTC
TRBV27	.	.	TRBJ2-5	CASSLRGQETQYF	TGTGCCAGCAGTTTAAGGGGACAAGAGACCCAGTACTTC
TRBV5-1	.	.	TRBJ1-1	CASSPGQNTEAFF	TGCGCCAGCAGCCCGGGACAGAACACTGAAGCTTTCTTT
TRBV9	few	.	TRBJ1-6	CASSVYGVSHSPLHF	TGTGCCAGCAGCGTATACGGGGTATCGCATTCACCCCTCCACTTT
TRBV11-1	few	TRBD1	TRBJ1-5	CASSDRGNQPQHF	TGTGCCAGCAGCGACAGGGGTAATCAGCCCCAGCATTTT
TRBV5-1	.	TRBD1	TRBJ2-2	CASSLVGTGHTGELFF	TGCGCCAGCAGCTTGGTTGGGACAGGGCACACCGGGGAGCTGTTTTTT
TRBV6-5	few	TRBD2	TRBJ2-7	CATSNGGKQYF	TGTGCCACCTCCAACGGGGGGAAGCAGTACTTC
TRBV30	.	.	TRBJ2-2	CAWRKVRYTGELFF	TGTGCCTGGAGAAAGGTGCGGTACACCGGGGAGCTGTTTTTT
TRBV11-2	few	TRBD1	TRBJ2-3	CASSPGQGNTDTQYF	TGTGCCAGCAGCCCGGGACAGGGTAACACAGATACGCAGTATTTT
TRBV30	few	TRBD1	TRBJ1-5	CAWSVHTGGGPQHF	TGTGCCTGGAGTGTACACACAGGGGGTGGACCCCAGCATTTT
TRBV5-4	.	TRBD1	TRBJ2-7	CASRRQGAYEQYF	TGTGCCAGCAGGCGTCAGGGGGCTTACGAGCAGTACTTC
TRBV7-2	.	TRBD2	TRBJ2-7	CASSPSGSIYEQYF	TGTGCCAGCAGCCCTAGCGGGAGTATCTACGAGCAGTACTTC
TRBV30	.	TRBD1	TRBJ1-6	CAWAGTGDSPLHF	TGTGCCTGGGCGGGGACAGGGGATTCACCCCTCCACTTT
TRBV28	.	TRBD1	TRBJ2-7	CASSIAGTGTPYEQYF	TGTGCCAGCAGTATAGCCGGGACAGGGACACCCTACGAGCAGTACTTC
TRBV2	.	.	TRBJ2-7	CASSVYEEQYF	TGTGCCAGCAGTGTATATGAGGAGCAGTACTTC
TRBV7-2	.	.	TRBJ1-6	CASSLMGPLSPLHF	TGTGCCAGCAGCTTAATGGGGCCCCTTTCACCCCTCCACTTT
TRBV6-6	.	.	TRBJ2-1	CASSPDSRPYNEQFF	TGTGCCAGCAGCCCAGACAGCCGGCCATACAATGAGCAGTTCTTC
TRBV4-2	.	TRBD2	TRBJ2-5	CASSQTSGRLETQYF	TGTGCCAGCAGCCAAACTAGCGGGAGGTTGGAGACCCAGTACTTC